The T cell receptor beta chain described here comes from a study of T-cell reconstitution after alpha-beta-depleted transplantation in children. Study-level points and caveats: Surviving recipient T cells and thymic progenitors underlay high day-60 TCRbeta diversity in some patients. Fresh T-cell production supplied most of the T-cell counts and diversity seen one year after transplant. There were reportedly several hundred expanded graft clones from which alpha-beta T cells came about two months after transplant.

This clonotype was detected many times. Its target is unknown. In germline, CDR1 is SQVTM, CDR2 ANQGSEA. V lost 7 bases, J lost 0 bases, and 12 bases lay in between. The CDR3 has 13 amino acids. Preparation of the TCRbeta library involved a method that used unique molecular identifiers. TCRdb re-called the PCR reads through MiXCR, storing one row per CDR3 protein. Of about 110,000 distinct CDR3 sequences listed, 5.5% to 6.5% were seen once; the top ten hold roughly 25%. The sequence derives from a male patient between 2 and 15 years old who had a stem cell transplant for acute lymphoblastic leukemia, so the T cells may come from the graft donor. This rearrangement joins TRBV29-1 to TRBJ1-1, with a possible D match to TRBD1 (5 bases). Sequenced material: PBMCs, mostly from graft donor cells, taken 360 days after TCRalphabeta/CD19-depleted stem cell transplant. The CDR3 protein is CSAWGLLNTEAFF. In DNA form, the CDR3 reads TGCAGCGCCTGGGGACTGTTGAACACTGAAGCTTTCTTT.